This T cell receptor beta chain originates from a study of blood T cell repertoires in COVID-19. Study context: Acute and convalescent COVID-19 specimens originated in the United States, Italy and Spain.

Seattle researchers signed up patients amid active infection and tracked them longitudinally. In the original processing: Amplification of reference gene primers provided the estimated nucleated cell counts. Clones were read by immunoSEQ multiplex PCR, and TCRdb kept only the in-frame ones, dropping some. V, J and clone size were drawn from that table, and D and trimming were deduced from the DNA. The table has about 340,000 clones, about nine tenths seen once; the top ten hold roughly 6.3%. In germline, CDR1 is SGHTA, CDR2 FQGTGA. This CDR3 has 15 amino acids. V dropped 2 bases and J dropped 4; count of bases not matched to a gene: 2.

This receptor was taken from a woman in her forties or fifties with COVID-19, enrolled during active disease. This chain connects TRBV7-3 to TRBJ2-1; 10 nucleotides line up with TRBD2. The sequenced material came from peripheral blood. The CDR3 DNA follows: TGTGCCAGCAGCTTATTAGCGGGAGGATACAATGAGCAGTTCTTC. It translates to CASSLLAGGYNEQFF. The whole variable domain, remainder taken from reference TRBV7-3 and TRBJ2-1, is GAGVSQTPSNKVTEKGKYVELRCDPISGHTALYWYRQSLGQGPEFLIYFQGTGAADDSGLPNDRFFAVRPEGSVSTLKIQRTERGDSAVYLCASSLLAGGYNEQFFGPGTRLTVL.